The 27 T cell receptor beta chains given below trace back to one sample, sequenced in a study of cytomegalovirus exposure and HLA in healthy donors. The PCR made use of 60 Vbeta and 13 Jbeta primers. Clones were read by immunoSEQ multiplex PCR, and TCRdb kept only the in-frame ones, dropping some. The profile shows about 160,000 clones, around 88% of them singletons. The sample consisted of PBMCs. The receptors shown here come from a woman in her 30s in good health and CMV-seronegative.

Points on this clone: The junction differs from germline at one of its ends, possibly a read error. This chain connects TRBV7-2 to TRBJ2-7; 11 bases fit TRBD2. The CDR3 extends over 14 amino acids. Germline assignment: CDR1 SGHTA and CDR2 FQGNSA. The CDR3 here is CASSLAGGSYEQYF. The DNA for the CDR3 is TGTGCCAGCAGCCTAGCGGGGGGTTCCTACGAGCAGTACTTC.

This clone appeared a single time. This chain connects TRBV28 to TRBJ1-1; D is ambiguous. V was shortened by 3 bases and J by 5 bases, with 13 bases between the two germline ends. CDR3 size: 14 residues. Germline V gene data show CDR1 as MDHEN and CDR2 as SYDVKM. The CDR3 sequence: CASSLINLRTEAFF. CDR3 bases: TGTGCCAGCAGTTTGATTAACCTGCGGACTGAAGCTTTCTTT. Complete variable domain (other parts from reference TRBV28 and TRBJ1-1): DVKVTQSSRYLVKRTGEKVFLECVQDMDHENMFWYRQDPGLGLRLIYFSYDVKMKEKGDIPEGYSVSREKKERFSLILESASTNQTSMYLCASSLINLRTEAFFGQGTRLTVV.

This clone was recorded only once. The V gene is TRBV29-1, the J gene TRBJ1-1, with D perhaps TRBD1 (6 bases). Looked up from germline, CDR1 is SQVTM and CDR2 is ANQGSEA. This CDR3 comprises 14 residues. V shed 7 bases and J shed 0 bases, with 15 bases lying between them. In DNA, the CDR3 is TGCAGCGCCCGGACAGTCATTATGAACACTGAAGCTTTCTTT. Amino acid sequence: CSARTVIMNTEAFF. The full variable domain, with the rest looked up from reference TRBV29-1 and TRBJ1-1, is SAVISQKPSRDICQRGTSLTIQCQVDSQVTMMFWYRQQPGQSLTLIATANQGSEATYESGFVIDKFPISRPNLTFSTLTVSNMSPEDSSIYLCSARTVIMNTEAFFGQGTRLTVV.

The chain uses TRBV30 and TRBJ2-3; 8 nucleotides agree with TRBD1. The J segment lost 5 bases and the V segment lost 3 bases, leaving 7 bases of the junction unmatched. CDR1 is GTSNPN, CDR2 SVGIG, per germline (reference sequence). The CDR3 spans 14 residues. The CDR3, as DNA: TGTGCCTGGAGGGCAGGGGGCGCAATAGATACGCAGTATTTT. The encoded protein is CAWRAGGAIDTQYF.

J is TRBJ2-2 and V is TRBV4-3; the match to TRBD1 covers 7 bases. V lost 2 bases to trimming and J lost 2 bases; unmatched junction nucleotides: 5. Germline V lookup: CDR1 LGHNA, CDR2 YSLEER. The CDR3 extends over 16 amino acids. CDR3 bases: TGCGCCAGCAGCCAACCGGGACAGAGAAACACCGGGGAGCTGTTTTTT. This sequence encodes CASSQPGQRNTGELFF.

The chain has TRBV5-4 and TRBJ2-3; 7 bases match TRBD2. Germline V lookup: CDR1 SGHNT, CDR2 YYREEE (reference sequence). The CDR3 has 15 residues. CDR3 nucleotide sequence: TGTGCGTCCAACCGCGGGGCGGGGGGCACAGATACGCAGTATTTT. Translating gives CASNRGAGGTDTQYF.

The chain employs TRBV5-1 and TRBJ2-3; 7 nucleotides line up with TRBD2. Germline CDR1 reads SGHRS; CDR2 reads YFSETQ. V gave up 4 bases and J gave up 6 bases; unmatched junction bases: 17. The CDR3 extends over 17 amino acids. The CDR3 here is CASSPLRGGSGADTQYF. The CDR3 nucleotides are TGCGCCAGCAGCCCACTCAGAGGCGGGAGCGGAGCCGATACGCAGTATTTT.

V is TRBV19 and J is TRBJ1-5; TRBD1 matches at 8 bases. The CDR3 spans 18 residues. Unmatched junction bases numbered 12, after V lost 5 bases and J lost 0 bases. CDR1 is LNHDA, CDR2 SQIVND, per germline (reference sequence). As DNA, the CDR3 is TGTGCCAGTAGTGCCCCCGGGACAGGAGGTAGTAGCAATCAGCCCCAGCATTTT. It is translated as CASSAPGTGGSSNQPQHF.

The chain joins TRBV10-1 to TRBJ2-7, with no clear D. In germline, CDR1 is WNHNN, CDR2 SYGVQD (reference sequence). There are 17 residues in the CDR3. V was cut by 0 bases and J by 2 bases, with 17 bases left in between. The CDR3 loop is CASSESTVAPQTYEQYF. CDR3 nucleotide sequence: TGCGCCAGCAGTGAGTCGACTGTGGCGCCCCAAACCTACGAGCAGTACTTC.

The gene calls are TRBV18 and TRBJ2-7; the match to TRBD2 covers 10 bases. Germline V gene lookup returns CDR1 KGHSH and CDR2 LQKENI. The CDR3 contains 16 residues. V lost 2 bases to trimming and J lost 2 bases; unmatched junction nucleotides: 6. The CDR3 DNA sequence: TGTGCCAGCTCACCAGGAGCAGCGGGAGGGCCCTACGAGCAGTACTTC. It is translated as CASSPGAAGGPYEQYF.

The chain employs TRBV29-1 and TRBJ2-5, with 12 positions matching TRBD2. CDR1 and CDR2 (germline): SQVTM, ANQGSEA. With V trimmed by 5 bases and J by 5 bases, 18 bases remained unmatched. The CDR3 consists of 18 residues. For the CDR3, the DNA is TGCAGCGTTAGACCTTCTAGCGGGAGGGCCTTTGGGGCGGAGACCCAGTACTTC. Its translation: CSVRPSSGRAFGAETQYF.

The chain has TRBV11-1 and TRBJ2-6; D not resolved. CDR3 length: 17 amino acids. Germline assignment: CDR1 SGHAT and CDR2 FQDESV (reference sequence). The V end lost 0 bases, the J end lost 0 bases, and 9 bases lay between the germline ends. The CDR3 sequence is CASSLAQLISGANVLTF. CDR3 nucleotide sequence: TGTGCCAGCAGCTTAGCGCAACTAATCTCTGGGGCCAACGTCCTGACTTTC. Together with reference TRBV11-1 and TRBJ2-6, the CDR3 gives the full variable domain: EAEVAQSPRYKITEKSQAVAFWCDPISGHATLYWYRQILGQGPELLVQFQDESVVDDSQLPKDRFSAERLKGVDSTLKIQPAELGDSAMYLCASSLAQLISGANVLTFGAGSRLTVL.

The chain employs TRBV4-3 and TRBJ1-2, with 8 bases fitting TRBD1. Germline V gene sequence: CDR1 LGHNA, CDR2 YSLEER. The CDR3 sequence is 13 residues long. After removal of 4 bases from V and 8 bases from J, the junction contained 6 bases not matched to a gene. CDR3 bases: TGCGCCAGCAGCCCCGAGGACAGGGTAGGCTACACCTTC. Protein sequence: CASSPEDRVGYTF.

This clone is a singleton in its sample. The rearrangement links TRBV29-1 to TRBJ2-1, with TRBD1 identical over 11 bases. Trimming cost V 7 bases and J 6 bases; bases outside gene matches: 8. The CDR3 has 14 residues. Germline values: CDR1 SQVTM, CDR2 ANQGSEA. Here the CDR3 DNA reads TGCAGCGCAGTAAGAGGGACAGGGGGCAATGAGCAGTTCTTC. Amino acids: CSAVRGTGGNEQFF.

The chain uses TRBV7-9 and TRBJ2-5; perhaps TRBD1 as D (6 bases). The V end lost 1 base, the J end lost 4 bases, and 13 bases lay between the germline ends. The V gene's germline CDR1 is SEHNR and CDR2 FQNEAQ (reference sequence). This CDR3 comprises 15 residues. Written as DNA, the CDR3 is TGTGCCAGCAGCTTAGGAACAGGGATGGGAGAGACCCAGTACTTC. Its translation is CASSLGTGMGETQYF.

This clone was seen a few times. CDR3 sequence reads: CSVRRTNTEAFF. For the CDR3, the DNA is TGCAGCGTTAGGAGGACGAACACTGAAGCTTTCTTT. The rearrangement joins TRBV29-1 to TRBJ1-1; no firm D call. The length of the CDR3 is 12 residues. The germline V gene has CDR1 SQVTM and CDR2 ANQGSEA. V was clipped by 5 bases and J by 1 base, with 8 bases between them.

The gene calls are TRBV5-8 and TRBJ2-3, with TRBD2 matching 8 bases. V was pared by 2 bases and J by 4 bases, with 9 bases of the junction left unmatched. CDR1 is SGHTS and CDR2 is YDEGEE in the germline V gene. The CDR3 length is 16 residues. The CDR3 nucleotides are TGTGCCAGCAGCTTCCACCGGGGGGGGCGCGCAGATACGCAGTATTTT. Protein: CASSFHRGGRADTQYF.

This chain links TRBV29-1 with TRBJ2-3, with 7 nucleotides matching TRBD1. This CDR3 contains 13 residues. The V and J ends lost 4 bases and 4 bases, in that order; junction bases with no gene match: 5. Per germline, CDR1 SQVTM and CDR2 ANQGSEA. DNA for the CDR3: TGCAGCGTTGCGACAGGGCTCCCAGATACGCAGTATTTT. This codes for CSVATGLPDTQYF.

The rearrangement joins TRBV7-9 to TRBJ2-6, with D unresolved. Germline CDR1 and CDR2: SEHNR and FQNEAQ (reference sequence). V gave up 5 bases and J gave up 0 bases, with 5 bases separating them. The CDR3 totals 14 residues. The CDR3 nucleotides read TGTGCCAGCAGCCCGAGCTCTGGGGCCAACGTCCTGACTTTC. This encodes CASSPSSGANVLTF.

The chain couples TRBV11-3 to TRBJ2-2; D call uncertain. Germline lookup yields CDR1 SGHNT and CDR2 YENEEA. This CDR3 has 13 amino acids. The V end lost 1 base, the J end lost 5 bases, and 5 bases lay between the germline ends. CDR3 nucleotides: TGTGCCAGCAGCTTAGTCCCGACCGGGGAGCTGTTTTTT. This translates into CASSLVPTGELFF.

This chain links TRBV4-3 with TRBJ2-1; D is ambiguous. The length of the CDR3 is 15 residues. Germline V lookup: CDR1 LGHNA, CDR2 YSLEER. V was cut by 0 bases and J by 4 bases, with 10 bases left in between. The CDR3 protein is CASSQEARLYNEQFF. The CDR3 DNA sequence: TGCGCCAGCAGCCAAGAGGCGAGGCTATACAATGAGCAGTTCTTC.

This chain connects TRBV4-1 to TRBJ2-3; 13 nucleotides align to TRBD2. Per germline, CDR1 MGHRA and CDR2 YSYEKL. This CDR3 is built from 16 residues. Germline trimming cut 5 bases from V and 4 bases from J; bases unmatched to any gene: 6. CDR3 residues: CASSGRTSGSPDTQYF. The CDR3 nucleotides are TGCGCCAGCAGCGGTCGGACTAGCGGGAGCCCAGATACGCAGTATTTT.

The chain links TRBV5-1 to TRBJ2-1; 13 bases line up with TRBD2. Trimming removed 4 bases from V and 5 bases from J; junction bases left unmatched: 6. Germline CDR1 SGHRS, CDR2 YFSETQ. The CDR3 spans 16 residues. The CDR3 region is CASSQLAGGEHNEQFF. The CDR3 coding sequence is TGCGCCAGCAGCCAACTAGCGGGAGGGGAGCACAATGAGCAGTTCTTC.

The chain uses TRBV13 and TRBJ1-2; D ambiguous. V was pared by 3 bases and J by 0 bases, with 11 bases between. Germline values: CDR1 PRHDT, CDR2 FYEKMQ (reference sequence). CDR3 size: 15 residues. CDR3: CASSLGGGANYGYTF. The CDR3 region has the DNA TGTGCCAGCAGCTTGGGTGGCGGAGCTAACTATGGCTACACCTTC. The variable domain in full, with the rest retrieved from reference TRBV13 and TRBJ1-2, is AAGVIQSPRHLIKEKRETATLKCYPIPRHDTVYWYQQGPGQDPQFLISFYEKMQSDKGSIPDRFSAQQFSDYHSELNMSSLELGDSALYFCASSLGGGANYGYTFGSGTRLTVV.

This clone was observed a few times. The V and J genes are TRBV6-4 and TRBJ2-2; the match to TRBD1 covers 10 bases. The CDR3 consists of 14 residues. V shed 10 bases, J shed 5 bases, and the junction held 7 bases outside the gene matches. Germline values: CDR1 MRHNA, CDR2 SNTAGT. CDR3 sequence (DNA): TGTGCCACGAAGCGGACAGGGGGAACCGGGGAGCTGTTTTTT. Amino acid sequence: CATKRTGGTGELFF.

The V and J genes are TRBV5-1 and TRBJ2-5; 7 bases align to TRBD2. Germline CDR1 and CDR2: SGHRS and YFSETQ. There are 15 residues in the CDR3. After removal of 4 bases from V and 5 bases from J, the junction contained 11 bases not matched to a gene. The CDR3, as DNA: TGCGCCAGCAGCCCGAGTGCTAGCGGAGGGGAGACCCAGTACTTC. Protein sequence: CASSPSASGGETQYF.

The chain uses TRBV18 and TRBJ2-7, with TRBD2 matching over 11 bases. This CDR3 comprises 18 residues. Germline CDR1 reads KGHSH; CDR2 reads LQKENI. Losses at the gene ends were 1 base for V and 7 bases for J; bases not matched to a gene: 15. In DNA, the CDR3 is TGTGCCAGCTCACCACTAGGCCAAACTAGCGGGGGAACGGGAGAGCAGTACTTC. The encoded protein is CASSPLGQTSGGTGEQYF.